Below, 10 T cell receptor beta chains from the same sample are listed, as sequenced in a study of identical twins. In TCRdb, the 5' RACE reads were re-called with MiXCR into one record per CDR3 protein. The sample contains 570,000 or so distinct CDR3 sequences, more than 9% of which appear only once. The same sample was also studied in work on yellow fever vaccine responses in identical twins.

Sequencing was done on a sample of PBMCs. The receptors stem from a woman aged 18-29 years in good health.

This clonotype was observed a few times. The chain carries TRBV10-3 and TRBJ2-7; D is possibly TRBD2 (6 bases). This CDR3 comprises 11 residues. V was clipped by 4 bases and J by 5 bases, with 6 bases between them. CDR1 ENHRY and CDR2 SYGVKD come from the germline V gene. The CDR3: CAISAGDEQYF. CDR3 nucleotide sequence: TGTGCCATCAGTGCGGGGGACGAGCAGTACTTC.

The chain recombines TRBV12-3 or TRBV12-4 with TRBJ2-3; TRBD2 might be the D (5 bases). This CDR3 is 15 amino acids long. V shed 4 bases and J shed 2 bases, with 13 bases lying between them. CDR3 coding DNA: TGTGCCAGCAGTTCGACGGACTCGATCACAGATACGCAGTATTTT. Translated: CASSSTDSITDTQYF.

This chain links TRBV28 with TRBJ2-7, with D uncertain. The CDR3 has 14 amino acids. V was pared by 4 bases and J by 3 bases, with 13 bases between. CDR1 and CDR2 (germline): MDHEN, SYDVKM. The chain's CDR3 is CASSSPLSIYEQYF. CDR3 nucleotide sequence: TGTGCCAGCAGTTCCCCTCTGTCCATCTACGAGCAGTACTTC.

The chain combines TRBV2 with TRBJ2-7, with D unclear. From germline, CDR1 is SNHLY and CDR2 FYNNEI. V shed 7 bases and J shed 2 bases, with 9 bases lying between them. This CDR3 has 12 amino acids. The CDR3 here is CASNDIPYEQYF. For the CDR3, the DNA is TGTGCCAGCAACGACATTCCCTACGAGCAGTACTTC.

The sample holds a few counts of this clonotype. V and J are TRBV24-1 and TRBJ2-1, with D perhaps matching TRBD2 (8 bases). The V gene's germline CDR1 is KGHDR and CDR2 SFDVKD. CDR3 size: 16 residues. With 4 bases removed from V and 6 bases from J, the gap between germline ends came to 18 bases. As DNA, the CDR3 is TGTGCCACCAGTGACCCGGGAGGGGGCGCATCCAATGAGCAGTTCTTC. It specifies CATSDPGGGASNEQFF.

CDR3 sequence (DNA): TGTGCCAGCAGTTACTCGATGGGTGGGCCCCAGCATTTT. Its protein is CASSYSMGGPQHF. V and J are TRBV6-6 and TRBJ1-5; D call uncertain. Trimming took 0 bases from V and 9 from J, leaving 9 bases between them. CDR1 MNHNY and CDR2 SVGAGI come from the germline V gene (reference sequence). This CDR3 is 13 amino acids long.

In this sample, this clonotype turned up many times. CDR3 DNA sequence: TGTGCCAGCAGTTTAGGGGGGAGAGAACAGTTCTTC. This gives the protein CASSLGGREQFF. The chain couples TRBV12-3 or TRBV12-4 to TRBJ2-1; the D call may be TRBD1 or TRBD2 (5 bases each). Trimming stripped 1 base from V and 13 bases from J, with 11 bases between. The CDR3 spans 12 residues.

The chain links TRBV6-1 to TRBJ1-6, with D uncertain. Trimming left V 6 bases short and J 0 bases short, with 9 bases between. CDR3 length: 15 amino acids. Germline V gives CDR1 MNHNS, CDR2 SASEGT. The CDR3 DNA reads TGTGCCAGCAGCCCATCGAGCTCCTATAATTCACCCCTCCACTTT. Protein sequence: CASSPSSSYNSPLHF.

This clonotype was counted many times. The CDR3 bases are TGTGCCAGCAGTTTGAAAAGACAGGTACCCTACGAGCAGTACTTC. Translating it yields CASSLKRQVPYEQYF. The chain employs TRBV28 and TRBJ2-7; the D gene is possibly TRBD1 (6 bases). The CDR3 runs 15 residues. V gave up 3 bases and J gave up 2 bases, with 14 bases separating them. Looked up from germline, CDR1 is MDHEN and CDR2 is SYDVKM.

The V and J genes are TRBV4-1 and TRBJ1-2; TRBD1 agrees at 9 bases. CDR1 is MGHRA, CDR2 YSYEKL, per germline. This CDR3 region has 14 residues. With V trimmed by 5 bases and J by 7 bases, 8 bases remained unmatched. CDR3 region: CASSYEQGAGGYTF. In DNA, the CDR3 is TGCGCCAGCAGCTATGAACAGGGGGCTGGTGGCTACACCTTC.